The text below deals with one T cell receptor (beta chain). The germline CDR1 and CDR2 sequences are LGHNT and FRNRAP. The CDR3 is 13 residues long. V lost 9 bases to trimming and J lost 7 bases; unmatched junction nucleotides: 7. This sample is drawn from a study of blood T cell repertoires in COVID-19. Sequencing used immunoSEQ multiplex PCR; TCRdb keeps in-frame clones, though not all of them. The sample records under 250,000 clones, 84% being singletons. What was sequenced was PBMCs or T cells enriched from blood (not recorded which). The receptor comes from a man between 60 and 75 years old who had recovered from COVID-19. The chain combines TRBV12-5 with TRBJ1-5; TRBD1 matches 9 bases. CDR3 residues: CASEGQGRQPQHF. In DNA form, the CDR3 reads TGTGCTAGCGAGGGACAGGGAAGACAGCCCCAGCATTTT.